The entry below describes one T cell receptor beta chain. The sample is drawn from a study of T-cell reconstitution after alpha-beta-depleted transplantation in children. Trimming removed 6 bases at V and 4 bases at J, with 13 bases between. The germline V gene encodes CDR1 ENHRY and CDR2 SYGVKD. The CDR3 loop spans 13 amino acids. TCRbeta library construction was performed incorporating unique molecular identifiers. TCRdb redid the calling of the PCR reads with MiXCR, one entry per CDR3 protein. The sample lists roughly 590,000 distinct CDR3 sequences; roughly 15% were seen once. This clonotype was obtained from a human donor who donated a stem cell graft to a child with acute myeloid leukemia. The material was PBMCs from the stem cell graft donor, obtained from the stem cell graft. This chain links TRBV10-3 with TRBJ2-7, with D possibly called TRBD1 or TRBD2 (7 bases each). CDR3: CAISQGGDYEQYV. CDR3 DNA sequence: TGTGCCATCAGCCAGGGGGGGGATTACGAGCAGTACGTC.